A selection of T cell receptor beta chains follows, all from one sample in a study of T cells in Graves' hyperthyroidism and ophthalmopathy. TCRdb called the multiplex PCR reads again in MiXCR, with one record for every CDR3 protein. The table includes 660,000 or so distinct CDR3 sequences, less than 45% detected once. Sequencing was done on a sample of peripheral blood or thyroid tissue (not recorded which). These receptors were taken from an adult man with Graves' disease, either hyperthyroidism or ophthalmopathy (not recorded which). Both conserved end residues are part of each CDR3. D genes are given only for firm matches. Size tells how often a clone was seen (once, few, many) or the class of an expanded clone, and some rows leave it out.

j_call clone_size d_call v_call cdr3_aa cdr3_nt
TRBJ1-3 many TRBD1 TRBV12-3/TRBV12-4 CASSYGQGAGNTIYF TGTGCCAGCAGCTACGGACAGGGCGCTGGAAACACCATATATTTT
TRBJ1-1 few NA TRBV7-8 CASSLSPRVTEAFF TGTGCCAGCAGCTTATCCCCGAGGGTAACTGAAGCTTTCTTT
TRBJ2-7 few TRBD1 TRBV7-8 CASSLEGGLTTEQYF TGTGCCAGCAGTTTAGAAGGGGGCCTAACGACCGAGCAGTACTTC
TRBJ2-7 NA TRBD1 TRBV29-1 CSVVGTELSYEQYF TGCAGCGTTGTAGGGACAGAATTATCCTACGAGCAGTACTTC
TRBJ1-3 many NA TRBV7-2 CASSLEGRGNTIYF TGTGCCAGCAGCTTGGAGGGACGAGGAAACACCATATATTTT
TRBJ2-5 NA NA TRBV6-1 CASRPYDQETQYF TGTGCCAGCAGGCCCTATGATCAAGAGACCCAGTACTTC
TRBJ1-1 NA TRBD1 TRBV9 CASSVDRQGGTEAFF TGTGCCAGCAGCGTAGATAGACAGGGAGGCACTGAAGCTTTCTTT
TRBJ2-7 NA NA TRBV7-9 CASSTQPTGIGAYEQYF TGTGCCAGTAGTACACAACCTACAGGGATTGGCGCCTACGAGCAGTACTTC
TRBJ1-1 NA NA TRBV29-1 CSSEYGPLTDTEAFF TGCAGCAGTGAATATGGGCCGCTGACGGACACTGAAGCTTTCTTT
TRBJ2-7 NA TRBD2 TRBV29-1 CSAGTSGRVEQYF TGCAGCGCCGGGACTAGCGGGAGGGTCGAGCAGTACTTC
TRBJ1-1 NA NA TRBV6-1 CASRRQDLGYSYAEAFF TGTGCCAGCAGGAGACAGGACCTTGGCTACTCATACGCTGAAGCTTTCTTT
TRBJ1-3 NA NA TRBV19 CASRVQDLSGNTIYF TGTGCCAGTAGAGTGCAGGATCTCTCTGGAAACACCATATATTTT
TRBJ1-1 few TRBD1 TRBV7-9 CASSHLVAGQGVNTEAFF TGTGCCAGCAGCCATCTCGTCGCGGGACAGGGGGTAAACACTGAAGCTTTCTTT
TRBJ2-7 many TRBD2 TRBV7-2 CASSLVAASGSGQYF TGTGCCAGCAGCTTAGTGGCCGCTAGCGGGAGCGGGCAGTACTTC
TRBJ2-1 NA TRBD1 TRBV7-6 CASRPDRVRNEQFF TGTGCCAGCAGACCCGACAGGGTTCGCAATGAGCAGTTCTTC
TRBJ1-2 once NA TRBV2 CASTPGRGASSYGYTF TGTGCCAGCACGCCCGGCAGAGGGGCCAGTTCCTATGGCTACACCTTC
TRBJ2-5 few NA TRBV20-1 CSARDGGKGPQETQYF TGCAGTGCTAGAGATGGGGGGAAGGGTCCCCAAGAGACCCAGTACTTC
TRBJ2-7 NA NA TRBV29-1 CSVTSSSPRYEQYF TGCAGCGTCACATCCAGCTCCCCGAGATACGAGCAGTACTTC
TRBJ1-1 NA NA TRBV7-9 CAWSRGSEAFF TGTGCCTGGAGCAGGGGCAGTGAAGCTTTCTTT
TRBJ1-4 NA NA TRBV5-4 CASSLASGGEKLFF TGTGCCAGCAGTCTGGCGTCGGGGGGCGAAAAACTGTTTTTT
TRBJ1-5 NA TRBD1 TRBV29-1 CSPSGTAGRNQPQHF TGCAGCCCATCAGGGACAGCCGGAAGAAATCAGCCCCAGCATTTT
TRBJ1-1 NA NA TRBV12-3/TRBV12-4 CASAPTGGTEAFF TGTGCTAGTGCCCCGACGGGAGGCACTGAAGCTTTCTTT
TRBJ2-7 NA TRBD2 TRBV12-3/TRBV12-4 CASSHELTSGRYYEQYF TGTGCCAGCAGCCACGAACTGACTAGCGGGAGGTACTACGAGCAGTACTTC
TRBJ2-7 NA TRBD1 TRBV5-5 CASSLQGRASYEQYF TGTGCCAGCAGCCTACAGGGGAGAGCCTCCTACGAGCAGTACTTC
TRBJ2-3 NA NA TRBV24-1 CATSDPFGPDTQYF TGTGCCACCAGTGACCCCTTCGGACCAGATACGCAGTATTTT
TRBJ1-6 NA NA TRBV7-9 CASSHRRRANSPLHF TGTGCCAGCAGCCACCGACGGCGGGCTAATTCACCCCTCCACTTT
TRBJ1-2 few NA TRBV7-8 CASSLGGQEYGYTF TGTGCCAGCAGCTTAGGTGGACAAGAATATGGCTACACCTTC
TRBJ2-7 few TRBD1 TRBV20-1 CSARIGTGEEQYF TGCAGTGCTCGGATCGGGACAGGGGAAGAGCAGTACTTC
TRBJ2-5 many NA TRBV7-8 CASSSPSLGAETQYF TGTGCCAGCAGCTCACCGTCTCTGGGGGCGGAGACCCAGTACTTC